The 17 T cell receptor beta chains below come from one sample, sequenced in a study of T cells in pancreatic ductal adenocarcinoma. Only in-frame clones appear in the TCRdb table, and some are missing; sequencing was by immunoSEQ multiplex PCR. In the table there are more than 85,000 clones, about 95% of which are singletons. Selected pancreatic ductal adenocarcinoma patients had undergone surgery without neoadjuvant therapy. The sample was PBMCs. These receptors originate from a human donor with pancreatic ductal adenocarcinoma.

The chain recombines TRBV27 with TRBJ2-7; D perhaps matches TRBD1 (5 bases). V gave up 2 bases and J gave up 5 bases, with 7 bases separating them. This CDR3 region has 12 residues. Per the germline V gene, CDR1 is MNHEY and CDR2 is SMNVEV (reference sequence). CDR3 DNA sequence: TGTGCCAGCAGTTTACAGGGCAACGAGCAGTACTTC. Its protein is CASSLQGNEQYF.

The chain employs TRBV19 and TRBJ2-6; D uncertain. Looked up from germline, CDR1 is LNHDA and CDR2 is SQIVND (reference sequence). The CDR3 consists of 14 residues. Between the trimmed V and J ends, which lost 5 bases and 4 bases, there was a span of 9 bases. CDR3 region: CASSPGFGANVLTF. The CDR3 coding sequence is TGTGCCAGTAGTCCCGGGTTCGGGGCCAACGTCCTGACTTTC.

V is TRBV6-6 and J is TRBJ2-7; D ambiguous. The CDR3 loop spans 13 amino acids. Germline assignment: CDR1 MNHNY and CDR2 SVGAGI (reference sequence). The V end was cut by 4 bases, the J end by 10 bases, with 17 bases between. The chain's CDR3 is CASSFEISPKQYF. CDR3 coding DNA: TGTGCCAGCAGTTTTGAGATTAGCCCAAAACAGTACTTC.

The count of this clone is one. CDR3 loop: CASSLGGQLLSGELFF. In DNA form, the CDR3 reads TGTGCCAGCAGCTTGGGGGGACAGCTTCTCTCCGGGGAGCTGTTTTTT. The rearrangement links TRBV5-6 to TRBJ2-2, with TRBD1 identical over 7 bases. CDR1 is SGHDT, CDR2 YYEEEE, per germline. The V gene end was trimmed by 0 bases and the J gene end by 6 bases; junction bases not matched to a gene: 8. The CDR3 consists of 16 residues.

This chain joins TRBV5-1 and TRBJ1-1, with unresolved D. Germline CDR1 and CDR2: SGHRS and YFSETQ. The CDR3 has 15 residues. V was pared by 0 bases and J by 1 base, with 10 bases between. CDR3 region: CASSLDWGGNTEAFF. The CDR3 DNA reads TGCGCCAGCAGCTTGGATTGGGGAGGGAACACTGAAGCTTTCTTT. The whole variable domain, remainder taken from reference TRBV5-1 and TRBJ1-1, is KAGVTQTPRYLIKTRGQQVTLSCSPISGHRSVSWYQQTPGQGLQFLFEYFSETQRNKGNFPGRFSGRQFSNSRSEMNVSTLELGDSALYLCASSLDWGGNTEAFFGQGTRLTVV.

The chain's CDR3 is CASRDRWASNYGYTF. Written as DNA, the CDR3 is TGTGCCAGCCGGGACAGGTGGGCCTCTAACTATGGCTACACCTTC. The rearrangement uses TRBV19 and TRBJ1-2, with 8 bases aligning to TRBD1. The CDR3 covers 15 residues. The V and J ends lost 9 bases and 0 bases, in that order; junction bases with no gene match: 9. Germline-derived CDR1 and CDR2 are LNHDA and SQIVND (reference sequence).

The chain combines TRBV10-2 with TRBJ1-2, with D possibly TRBD1 on 6 matching bases. The CDR3 consists of 14 residues. The V gene lost 10 bases and the J gene lost 4 bases, with 19 bases spanning the gap. Looked up from germline, CDR1 is WSHSY and CDR2 is SAAADI. The CDR3, as DNA: TGCGCCACCTTAGGGGGTGCTTTGGCCTATGGCTACACCTTC. As protein: CATLGGALAYGYTF.

The CDR3 DNA reads TGTGCCAGCTCACCGGGACTCTCGAACACCGGGGAGCTGTTTTTT. The encoded protein is CASSPGLSNTGELFF. This rearrangement joins TRBV18 to TRBJ2-2; D perhaps matches TRBD2 (6 bases). V shed 3 bases and J shed 0 bases, with 8 bases lying between them. The V gene's germline CDR1 is KGHSH and CDR2 LQKENI. CDR3 size: 15 residues. Using reference TRBV18 and TRBJ2-2 for the parts outside the CDR3, the full variable domain is NAGVMQNPRHLVRRRGQEARLRCSPMKGHSHVYWYRQLPEEGLKFMVYLQKENIIDESGMPKERFSAEFPKEGPSILRIQQVVRGDSAAYFCASSPGLSNTGELFFGEGSRLTVL.

This clone has a single count. The chain recombines TRBV5-6 with TRBJ2-3; D gene ambiguous. The CDR3 totals 13 residues. Trimming shortened V by 2 bases and J by 3 bases, and 7 bases separated the two germline ends. CDR1 is SGHDT and CDR2 is YYEEEE in the germline V gene. For the CDR3, the DNA is TGTGCCAGCAGCTTAACGGAGACAGATACGCAGTATTTT. Protein product: CASSLTETDTQYF.

The chain couples TRBV29-1 to TRBJ1-3; D unresolved. This CDR3 has 12 amino acids. Germline CDR1 reads SQVTM; CDR2 reads ANQGSEA. V was shortened by 5 bases and J by 4 bases, with 9 bases between the two germline ends. The CDR3 sequence: CSVRESGNTIYF. As DNA, the CDR3 is TGCAGCGTTCGGGAGTCGGGAAACACCATATATTTT.

This chain links TRBV5-1 with TRBJ2-2, with 11 positions matching TRBD2. From germline, CDR1 is SGHRS and CDR2 YFSETQ. V was clipped by 0 bases and J by 3 bases; unmatched bases: 4. The CDR3 loop spans 17 amino acids. CDR3 DNA sequence: TGCGCCAGCAGCTTGGAGGGGACTAGCGGATACACCGGGGAGCTGTTTTTT. Its protein is CASSLEGTSGYTGELFF.

This clone was seen only once. Other DNA sequences in this specimen translate into the identical CDR3. The gene calls are TRBV18 and TRBJ2-2; 8 bases align to TRBD2. Germline V CDR1 and CDR2: KGHSH, LQKENI. V lost 3 bases and J lost 0; bases outside the gene matches: 0. The CDR3 is made up of 15 amino acids. The CDR3 protein is CASSPGLANTGELFF. The CDR3 bases are TGTGCCAGCTCACCGGGACTAGCGAACACCGGGGAGCTGTTTTTT.

The chain combines TRBV5-1 with TRBJ2-1, with 8 bases identical to TRBD2. Trimming took 0 bases from V and 7 from J; bases not matched to a gene: 6. The CDR3 consists of 15 residues. CDR1 is SGHRS, CDR2 YFSETQ, per germline. In DNA form, the CDR3 reads TGCGCCAGCAGCTTGGAGGCGGGAGGTAAGAATGAGCAGTTCTTC. It translates to CASSLEAGGKNEQFF.

Turning to this clone: A read error may produce the germline difference seen at one junction end. The chain is built from TRBV19 and TRBJ1-1, with 7 nucleotides matching TRBD1. The germline gives CDR1 LNHDA, CDR2 SQIVND (reference sequence). This CDR3 is built from 13 residues. The CDR3 loop reads CASSDRVKTEAFF. As DNA, the CDR3 is TGTGCCAGTAGTGACAGGGTGAAGACTGAAGCTTTCTTT.

V gene TRBV11-2 combines with J gene TRBJ2-5, with a weak D call TRBD1 (5 bases). Germline CDR1 and CDR2: SGHAT and FQNNGV. The length of the CDR3 is 17 residues. The V gene lost 2 bases and the J gene lost 2 bases, with 18 bases spanning the gap. The CDR3 DNA follows: TGTGCCAGCAGCTTAATGGTCCTCGTAACAGGACAAGAGACCCAGTACTTC. Its protein product is CASSLMVLVTGQETQYF.

This clone appeared a single time. This chain connects TRBV4-3 to TRBJ2-3; no reliable D call. The CDR3 runs to 15 residues. V lost 0 bases and J lost 5, with 12 bases in between. Per the germline V gene, CDR1 is LGHNA and CDR2 is YSLEER. CDR3 loop: CASSQDRSVKDTQYF. CDR3 nucleotide sequence: TGCGCCAGCAGCCAAGATCGGAGCGTCAAAGATACGCAGTATTTT.

This clone came up once. V and J are TRBV30 and TRBJ2-5; perhaps TRBD1 as D (6 bases). The V gene's germline CDR1 is GTSNPN and CDR2 SVGIG (reference sequence). CDR3 size: 14 residues. V was cut by 2 bases and J by 11 bases, with 21 bases left in between. The CDR3 DNA reads as TGTGCCTGGAGTCGTGGACAGCTACCGCCGGGGCAGTACTTC. This sequence encodes CAWSRGQLPPGQYF.